The 17 T cell receptor beta chains below come from one sample, sequenced in a study of Graves' ophthalmopathy and Graves' hyperthyroidism. RNA transcripts provided the template for amplifying TCR beta CDR3 regions. HTBI primers were used in a first-round RT-PCR, which preceded a second-round multiplex PCR. TCRdb re-analysed the multiplex PCR reads in MiXCR, keeping a single row per CDR3 protein. The sample includes hundreds of thousands of distinct CDR3 sequences, less than 55% of them seen just once. Source material: peripheral blood. Source of these receptors: an adult man with Graves' ophthalmopathy.

The chain has TRBV20-1 and TRBJ2-2; a weak D match, TRBD1 (5 bases). CDR3 size: 14 residues. V was pared by 5 bases and J by 3 bases, with 13 bases between. Germline CDR1 DFQATT, CDR2 SNEGSKA (reference sequence). CDR3 sequence: CSARQAGHTGELFF. As DNA, the CDR3 is TGCAGTGCTCGACAAGCAGGGCACACCGGGGAGCTGTTTTTT.

The rearrangement uses TRBV5-8 and TRBJ2-7, with 9 nucleotides matching TRBD1. With V trimmed by 5 bases and J by 4 bases, 10 bases remained unmatched. Germline V gene sequence: CDR1 SGHTS, CDR2 YDEGEE. This CDR3 contains 15 residues. The CDR3 DNA reads TGTGCCAGCAGTTTACCGGGACAGGGAGTTTACGAGCAGTACTTC. The encoded protein is CASSLPGQGVYEQYF.

The genes are TRBV7-9 and TRBJ1-1, with D perhaps matching TRBD1 (5 bases). V lost 5 bases and J 3 bases, leaving 13 bases between the germline ends. The CDR3 length is 14 residues. Germline CDR1 is SEHNR and CDR2 is FQNEAQ (reference sequence). The CDR3 DNA sequence: TGTGCCAGCAGCCCACGGGGGGGGGACACTGAAGCTTTCTTT. Its translation is CASSPRGGDTEAFF.

This clonotype was counted a single time. The gene calls are TRBV5-8 and TRBJ2-7; 7 bases match TRBD1. Germline-derived CDR1 and CDR2 are SGHTS and YDEGEE. The CDR3 spans 16 residues. The ends lost 5 bases at V and 1 base at J; junction bases unmatched: 12. The CDR3 is CASSYSGTEPSYEQYF. CDR3 DNA: TGTGCCAGCAGTTACTCCGGGACAGAGCCATCCTACGAGCAGTACTTC.

The CDR3 coding sequence is TGTGCCAGCAGAGGGACTAGCGGGATGGCCGGGGAGCTGTTTTTT. As protein: CASRGTSGMAGELFF. The V call is TRBV2, the J call TRBJ2-2; 13 bases fit TRBD2. The CDR3 runs 15 residues. V lost 6 bases and J lost 6; bases outside the gene matches: 4. Per the germline V gene, CDR1 is SNHLY and CDR2 is FYNNEI.

Only a few counts were recorded for this clonotype. The V gene is TRBV9, the J gene TRBJ1-6; D may be TRBD1 (5 bases). Germline loops: CDR1 SGDLS, CDR2 YYNGEE. CDR3 length: 15 amino acids. Trimming stripped 4 bases from V and 5 bases from J, with 13 bases between. Written as DNA, the CDR3 is TGTGCCAGCAGCCCTAGCCGGGGCCATAATTCACCCCTCCACTTT. This codes for CASSPSRGHNSPLHF.

The rearrangement joins TRBV7-3 to TRBJ2-7; D may be TRBD1 or TRBD2 (5 bases each). The CDR3 has 13 residues. The germline CDR1 and CDR2 sequences are SGHTA and FQGTGA. The V end lost 6 bases, the J end lost 2 bases, and 11 bases lay between the germline ends. CDR3 bases: TGTGCCAGCAGTTTTGAGGGGCCCTACGAGCAGTACTTC. Translated: CASSFEGPYEQYF.

The CDR3 nucleotides read TGTGCCAGCAGTCCGGGACTAGCGGCCTACGAGCAGTACTTC. It yields the protein CASSPGLAAYEQYF. The chain couples TRBV12-3 or TRBV12-4 to TRBJ2-7; 11 bases map to TRBD2. Trimming at V came to 5 bases and at J to 2 bases, leaving 2 bases not matched to a gene. There are 14 residues in the CDR3.

This clonotype showed up just a few times. The gene calls are TRBV10-2 and TRBJ1-5; possible D gene TRBD1, 6 bases. The germline V gene has CDR1 WSHSY and CDR2 SAAADI. The CDR3 is 13 amino acids. V shed 7 bases and J shed 5 bases, with 12 bases lying between them. The CDR3 is CASKQGGDQPQHF. Here the CDR3 DNA reads TGCGCCAGCAAACAGGGCGGTGATCAGCCCCAGCATTTT.

The chain couples TRBV2 to TRBJ1-6; 9 positions match TRBD1. After removal of 3 bases from V and 7 bases from J, the junction contained 4 bases not matched to a gene. The CDR3 sequence is 15 residues long. CDR1 is SNHLY and CDR2 is FYNNEI in the germline V gene. The CDR3 loop reads CASSESGQGNSPLHF. For the CDR3, the DNA is TGTGCCAGCAGTGAGTCGGGACAGGGAAATTCACCCCTCCACTTT.

A few counts support this clonotype. The gene calls are TRBV14 and TRBJ1-5; D is unresolved. Trimming shortened V by 0 bases and J by 10 bases, and 16 bases separated the two germline ends. Germline V gene lookup returns CDR1 SGHDN and CDR2 FVKESK. The CDR3 spans 15 residues. The DNA for the CDR3 is TGTGCCAGCAGCCAAGAATTTGCGGGCCGTGATCCCCAGCATTTT. It encodes CASSQEFAGRDPQHF.

The rearrangement links TRBV7-8 to TRBJ2-2; 8 bases match TRBD1. The CDR3 sequence is 14 residues long. Germline V gene sequence: CDR1 SGHVS, CDR2 FQNEAQ. V was clipped by 5 bases and J by 4 bases; unmatched bases: 3. The DNA of the CDR3 is TGTGCCAGCAGCGGAGGACAGGGCACCGGGGAGCTGTTTTTT. Translated, it gives CASSGGQGTGELFF.

In nucleotides, the CDR3 is TGTGCCAGCAGTTGGAAAGGGAGTATGAACACTGAAGCTTTCTTT. Translation gives CASSWKGSMNTEAFF. The chain links TRBV11-2 to TRBJ1-1; D gene unclear. This CDR3 region has 15 residues. Germline lookup yields CDR1 SGHAT and CDR2 FQNNGV. Deletions cut 6 bases from V and 0 bases from J, with 14 bases between.

This clonotype was observed at least ten times. The V and J genes are TRBV19 and TRBJ1-5; D might be TRBD1 (6 bases). This CDR3 region has 14 residues. V was clipped by 6 bases and J by 3 bases, with 12 bases between them. Germline-derived CDR1 and CDR2 are LNHDA and SQIVND (reference sequence). CDR3 residues: CASRRRDTNQPQHF. In nucleotides, the CDR3 is TGTGCCAGTAGGCGGAGGGACACCAATCAGCCCCAGCATTTT. Together with reference TRBV19 and TRBJ1-5, the CDR3 gives the full variable domain: DGGITQSPKYLFRKEGQNVTLSCEQNLNHDAMYWYRQDPGQGLRLIYYSQIVNDFQKGDIAEGYSVSREKKESFPLTVTSAQKNPTAFYLCASRRRDTNQPQHFGDGTRLSIL.

Concerning this clonotype: Because the CDR3 is missing its conserved closing phenylalanine or tryptophan, this is likely a read error. This chain connects TRBV27 to TRBJ2-7; D might be TRBD1 (5 bases). Trimming took 11 bases from V and 6 from J, leaving 14 bases between them. This CDR3 region has 11 residues. The germline CDR1 and CDR2 sequences are MNHEY and SMNVEV (reference sequence). The CDR3 reads CASKGVSEQYS. The CDR3 region has the DNA TGTGCCTCCAAAGGGGTGTCCGAGCAGTACTCC.

This clonotype has a handful of counts. The V call is TRBV20-1, the J call TRBJ1-3; tentatively, D is TRBD1 (5 bases). CDR1 DFQATT and CDR2 SNEGSKA come from the germline V gene (reference sequence). V lost 0 bases and J 4 bases, leaving 16 bases between the germline ends. There are 16 residues in the CDR3. For the CDR3, the DNA is TGCAGTGCTAGAGACTCCGGGTGGGGGATAGGAAACACCATATATTTT. The encoded protein is CSARDSGWGIGNTIYF.

J is TRBJ2-7 and V is TRBV10-1, with TRBD2 matching 7 bases. Per the germline V gene, CDR1 is WNHNN and CDR2 is SYGVQD (reference sequence). The length of the CDR3 is 14 residues. V dropped 2 bases and J dropped 6; count of bases not matched to a gene: 7. CDR3: CASSEGLAAAEQYF. DNA of the CDR3: TGCGCCAGCAGTGAGGGTCTAGCGGCCGCCGAGCAGTACTTC.